The T cell receptor (beta chain) described here comes from a study of T cells in Graves' hyperthyroidism and ophthalmopathy. Not enrolled were patients with uncontrolled infection, other autoimmune disease, pregnancy or lactation. Amplified TCR beta CDR3 regions came from RNA transcripts. TCR CDR3 regions were first amplified by RT-PCR with HTBI primers. TCRdb reprocessed the multiplex PCR reads via MiXCR and lists one record per CDR3 protein. The sample includes about 560,000 distinct CDR3 sequences, just over 45% of them seen just once. As concerns this clonotype: Its target is unknown.

Trimming shortened V by 6 bases and J by 0 bases, and 20 bases separated the two germline ends. Germline lookup yields CDR1 DFQATT and CDR2 SNEGSKA (reference sequence). This CDR3 is 17 amino acids long. Study conclusions and caveats: Within blood appeared most thyroid clonotypes that had expanded above 0.001.

J is TRBJ1-4 and V is TRBV20-1; no clear D. The receptor was derived from a woman aged 18-29 years with Graves' hyperthyroidism. The sequencing sample was made of peripheral blood or thyroid tissue (not recorded which). CDR3 nucleotides: TGCAGTGCCACCCACCCCTGGCAGGCCGCAACTAATGAAAAACTGTTTTTT. Residues: CSATHPWQAATNEKLFF.